Listed here are 31 T cell receptor beta chains from one sample, sequenced in a study of CD8 T cells in ankylosing spondylitis. Broader study findings: In ankylosing spondylitis blood, a motif of roughly 8 highly homologous TCR beta variants appeared characteristic.

TCRdb reanalysed the 5' RACE reads using MiXCR and keeps one entry per CDR3 protein. This sample has about 800,000 distinct CDR3 sequences, with about 11% found just once. The antigens of these receptors remain unknown. Sequencing was done on a sample of blood, either unsorted or a sorted T cell fraction (not recorded which). The source of these receptors is a male donor with ankylosing spondylitis.

This clonotype showed up many times. The rearrangement uses TRBV11-2 and TRBJ2-1; D is unresolved. The CDR3 length is 17 residues. CDR1 is SGHAT, CDR2 FQNNGV, per germline. The V end was cut by 4 bases, the J end by 0 bases, with 16 bases between. The CDR3 sequence: CASSSQIFPSSYNEQFF. The CDR3 DNA is TGTGCCAGCAGCTCCCAAATTTTTCCGAGCTCCTACAATGAGCAGTTCTTC.

This clonotype was recorded a few times. The genes are TRBV6-1 and TRBJ2-7, with TRBD2 identical over 13 bases. Germline loops: CDR1 MNHNS, CDR2 SASEGT. V trimming: 8 bases; J trimming: 5 bases; junction bases outside the gene matches: 6. This CDR3 is 14 amino acids long. The CDR3 DNA is TGTGCCAGCTCGGTTGGACTAGCGGGAGACGAGCAGTACTTC. Translating it yields CASSVGLAGDEQYF.

The CDR3 DNA reads TGTGCCAGCAGGGATGATACGCAGTATTTT. Translation: CASRDDTQYF. This chain joins TRBV2 and TRBJ2-3; D unresolved. Germline V CDR1 and CDR2: SNHLY, FYNNEI. The length of the CDR3 is 10 residues. Trimming shortened V by 6 bases and J by 6 bases, and 4 bases separated the two germline ends.

This clonotype has just a few counts. The rearrangement uses TRBV15 and TRBJ2-7; TRBD2 might be the D (5 bases). Trimming left V 2 bases short and J 0 bases short, with 8 bases between. The V gene's germline CDR1 is LNHNV and CDR2 YYDKDF (reference sequence). CDR3 length equals 14 residues. The CDR3, as DNA: TGTGCCACCAGCAGAACGGGAAGCTCCTACGAGCAGTACTTC. Translation gives CATSRTGSSYEQYF.

This sequence joins TRBV6-1 and TRBJ2-2; 7 nucleotides match TRBD1. Germline V lookup: CDR1 MNHNS, CDR2 SASEGT. J was trimmed by 0 bases and V by 9 bases; bases with no gene match: 7. CDR3 length equals 15 residues. Here the CDR3 reads CARGNRGSNTGELFF. The DNA of the CDR3 is TGTGCCAGAGGAAACAGGGGTTCGAACACCGGGGAGCTGTTTTTT.

This clonotype occurred a few times. The rearrangement links TRBV4-3 to TRBJ1-4, with unresolved D. Per germline, CDR1 LGHNA and CDR2 YSLEER. The CDR3 sequence is 15 residues long. The germline V and J ends were trimmed by 0 bases and 8 bases, with 13 bases remaining between them. DNA of the CDR3: TGCGCCAGCAGCCAAGATCAATCTGCGTGGGAAAAACTGTTTTTT. It codes for CASSQDQSAWEKLFF.

This clonotype was found a few times. CDR3: CSAYLVGQPQHF. CDR3 coding DNA: TGCAGTGCTTACCTTGTGGGACAGCCCCAGCATTTT. This chain uses TRBV20-1 with TRBJ1-5; D not resolved. The CDR3 length is 12 residues. The V end lost 5 bases, the J end lost 7 bases, and 12 bases lay between the germline ends. CDR1 DFQATT and CDR2 SNEGSKA come from the germline V gene (reference sequence).

This clonotype was picked up a small number of times. DNA for the CDR3: TGCGCCAGCAGCCAAGATCCCTATAGCAATCAGCCCCAGCATTTT. Translation gives CASSQDPYSNQPQHF. The J gene is TRBJ1-5, the V gene TRBV4-3; D gene unclear. The V gene lost 0 bases and the J gene lost 0 bases, with 6 bases spanning the gap. This CDR3 has 15 amino acids. Germline CDR1 is LGHNA and CDR2 is YSLEER.

This clonotype was counted between two and nine times. The rearrangement uses TRBV7-9 and TRBJ2-5; 10 bases are shared with TRBD1. CDR3 size: 13 residues. Unmatched junction bases numbered 7, after V lost 10 bases and J lost 5 bases. Germline V gives CDR1 SEHNR, CDR2 FQNEAQ (reference sequence). The CDR3 bases are TGTGCCACTTCCGGGACAGGGGTGGAGACCCAGTACTTC. Translated: CATSGTGVETQYF.

The chain has TRBV5-1 and TRBJ2-3, with 9 nucleotides matching TRBD1. In germline, CDR1 is SGHRS, CDR2 YFSETQ. This CDR3 is built from 17 residues. V lost 0 bases and J lost 6; bases outside the gene matches: 11. CDR3 region: CASSLAGGQGMRDTQYF. The CDR3 nucleotides are TGCGCCAGCAGCTTGGCAGGCGGACAGGGGATGAGGGATACGCAGTATTTT.

This clonotype was seen ten or more times. The V gene is TRBV20-1, the J gene TRBJ2-7; TRBD1 aligns across 9 bases. The germline CDR1 and CDR2 sequences are DFQATT and SNEGSKA (reference sequence). This CDR3 is built from 14 residues. V was clipped by 7 bases and J by 2 bases; unmatched bases: 9. CDR3 in amino acids: CSVKLRTGAYEQYF. The CDR3 nucleotides are TGCAGTGTCAAGTTACGGACAGGGGCCTACGAGCAGTACTTC.

The chain is built from TRBV2 and TRBJ2-7, with 7 bases fitting TRBD1. The CDR3 has 11 amino acids. V dropped 6 bases and J dropped 6; count of bases not matched to a gene: 2. Germline CDR1 reads SNHLY; CDR2 reads FYNNEI. The CDR3 coding sequence is TGTGCCAGCAGAGAGGGGGCCGAGCAGTACTTC. This encodes CASREGAEQYF.

This clonotype has a handful of counts. V usage is TRBV6-2 or TRBV6-3 and J usage is TRBJ2-5; D might be TRBD2 (6 bases). Per germline, CDR1 MNHEY and CDR2 SVGEGT. V was shortened by 6 bases and J by 9 bases, with 17 bases between the two germline ends. The CDR3 covers 13 residues. This chain's CDR3 is CASRNSWGEAQYF. CDR3 nucleotides: TGTGCCAGCAGGAACAGCTGGGGGGAGGCCCAGTACTTC.

This clonotype was seen many times. This chain links TRBV7-2 with TRBJ2-3; 11 bases align to TRBD1. V was pared by 3 bases and J by 7 bases, with 3 bases of the junction left unmatched. The CDR3 has 14 residues. CDR1 and CDR2 from the germline V gene are SGHTA and FQGNSA. The CDR3 region has the DNA TGTGCCAGCAGCTTGCGGACAGGGGGCCATACGCAGTATTTT. This gives the protein CASSLRTGGHTQYF.

This clonotype has more than one count but fewer than ten. The chain joins TRBV29-1 to TRBJ2-7; 12 bases line up with TRBD2. Germline V CDR1 and CDR2: SQVTM, ANQGSEA. V lost 6 bases to trimming and J lost 0 bases; unmatched junction nucleotides: 3. The CDR3 consists of 14 residues. The chain's CDR3 is CSVRTSGNSYEQYF. The CDR3 bases are TGCAGCGTACGGACTAGCGGGAACTCCTACGAGCAGTACTTC.

This clonotype was picked up a small number of times. The V and J genes are TRBV10-2 and TRBJ2-3; 12 bases fit TRBD2. Germline values: CDR1 WSHSY, CDR2 SAAADI. This CDR3 comprises 15 residues. The junction had 6 bases not matched to a gene; V was cut back by 5 bases and J by 6 bases. The CDR3 DNA reads TGCGCCAGCAGTCCAACTAGCGGGAGGAGTGATACGCAGTATTTT. Translating it yields CASSPTSGRSDTQYF.

This clonotype has a handful of counts. The chain carries TRBV10-3 and TRBJ2-7, with 8 bases lining up with TRBD1. J gave up 3 bases and V 5 bases, and 9 bases lay outside the gene matches. CDR1 and CDR2 (germline): ENHRY, SYGVKD. The CDR3 contains 15 residues. Written as DNA, the CDR3 is TGTGCCATCAGTCCTGTTCAGGGGGCTCGCTACGAGCAGTACTTC. It encodes CAISPVQGARYEQYF.

This clonotype was recorded at least ten times. The rearrangement links TRBV29-1 to TRBJ2-1, with 8 bases aligning to TRBD2. This CDR3 comprises 17 residues. Losses at the gene ends were 1 base for V and 1 base for J; bases not matched to a gene: 9. Germline V gene lookup returns CDR1 SQVTM and CDR2 ANQGSEA. The CDR3 reads CSVEVLRVAGSYNEQFF. CDR3 nucleotides: TGCAGCGTTGAAGTGCTGAGAGTAGCGGGGTCCTACAATGAGCAGTTCTTC.

This clonotype occurred a few times. This chain joins TRBV4-3 and TRBJ2-1, with D tentatively TRBD1 (5 bases). Germline V CDR1 and CDR2: LGHNA, YSLEER. The V end lost 1 base, the J end lost 10 bases, and 17 bases lay between the germline ends. This CDR3 is 15 amino acids long. CDR3 DNA sequence: TGCGCCAGCAGCCAAGTGGTAGGGCAGGGTCAAGAGCAGTTCTTC. Its protein product is CASSQVVGQGQEQFF.

This clonotype turned up a few times. The rearrangement joins TRBV6-5 to TRBJ1-2, with a tentative D call TRBD1 (6 bases). CDR3 size: 12 residues. V was trimmed by 10 bases and J by 2 bases, leaving 11 bases between them. Germline CDR1 reads MNHEY; CDR2 reads SVGAGI. The CDR3 loop is CATQGLNYGYTF. CDR3 coding DNA: TGTGCCACCCAGGGGCTAAACTATGGCTACACCTTC.

This clonotype was observed a handful of times. V is TRBV20-1 and J is TRBJ2-7, with 7 bases aligning to TRBD1. There are 13 residues in the CDR3. The germline CDR1 and CDR2 sequences are DFQATT and SNEGSKA (reference sequence). V lost 3 bases and J lost 2; bases outside the gene matches: 4. CDR3 region: CSASGQAAYEQYF. The CDR3 DNA sequence: TGCAGTGCTAGCGGACAGGCCGCCTACGAGCAGTACTTC.

The rearrangement uses TRBV6-1 and TRBJ2-3; 9 bases are a match to TRBD2. The CDR3 length is 16 residues. Germline V gene sequence: CDR1 MNHNS, CDR2 SASEGT. V shed 6 bases and J 0 bases; nucleotides not matched to a gene: 7. The CDR3: CASRRLAESSTDTQYF. The CDR3 DNA follows: TGTGCCAGCAGGAGACTAGCGGAGTCTAGCACAGATACGCAGTATTTT.

This clonotype turned up a few times. V is TRBV10-1 and J is TRBJ2-1; D gene ambiguous. From germline, CDR1 is WNHNN and CDR2 SYGVQD (reference sequence). The CDR3 has 15 amino acids. V lost 6 bases and J 7 bases, leaving 19 bases between the germline ends. The CDR3: CASRLTRTAGNEQFF. The CDR3 nucleotides read TGCGCCAGCAGGTTGACCCGGACGGCCGGGAATGAGCAGTTCTTC.

V and J are TRBV7-2 and TRBJ2-1; D is possibly TRBD2 (5 bases). V dropped 5 bases and J dropped 9 bases, with 20 bases sitting between them. Germline lookup yields CDR1 SGHTA and CDR2 FQGNSA. The CDR3 spans 15 residues. The CDR3 DNA reads TGTGCCAGCAGCCTTAGGCTAGTGAGCGGTGGTGAGCAGTTCTTC. Its translation is CASSLRLVSGGEQFF.

This clonotype was seen many times. The chain has TRBV29-1 and TRBJ2-1; no definite D call. The V end was cut by 4 bases, the J end by 3 bases, with 7 bases between. The CDR3 spans 12 residues. The germline CDR1 and CDR2 sequences are SQVTM and ANQGSEA. CDR3 sequence reads: CSVGGIYNEQFF. The CDR3 coding sequence is TGCAGCGTTGGAGGTATCTACAATGAGCAGTTCTTC.

This clonotype came up a few times. The V and J genes are TRBV7-2 and TRBJ1-1; D call uncertain. Germline CDR1 reads SGHTA; CDR2 reads FQGNSA. Trimming took off 5 bases at V and 4 bases at J, with 11 bases between the two ends. The CDR3 runs to 13 residues. In nucleotides, the CDR3 is TGTGCCAGCAGCCGACGGCAGGTCACTGAAGCTTTCTTT. Translating gives CASSRRQVTEAFF.

This clonotype was counted at least ten times. The chain has TRBV7-9 and TRBJ2-1; 8 bases match TRBD2. The germline CDR1 and CDR2 sequences are SEHNR and FQNEAQ (reference sequence). With 5 bases clipped from V and 6 bases from J, the junction kept 9 bases outside the gene matches. The CDR3 consists of 15 residues. The DNA for the CDR3 is TGTGCCAGCAGCGTGGGACTAGGGGCAGGCAATGAGCAGTTCTTC. This codes for CASSVGLGAGNEQFF.

This clonotype was observed many times. The V call is TRBV20-1, the J call TRBJ1-2; 7 bases fit TRBD1. The CDR3 sequence is 14 residues long. Germline assignment: CDR1 DFQATT and CDR2 SNEGSKA (reference sequence). V shed 4 bases and J 4 bases; nucleotides not matched to a gene: 9. As DNA, the CDR3 is TGCAGTGCTACTGAAGGGACAGCTCCCTATGGCTACACCTTC. Translating gives CSATEGTAPYGYTF.

The table lists this clonotype with a few counts. The chain combines TRBV20-1 with TRBJ2-7; no reliable D call. Trimming took off 0 bases at V and 0 bases at J, with 9 bases between the two ends. The V gene's germline CDR1 is DFQATT and CDR2 SNEGSKA (reference sequence). This CDR3 comprises 14 residues. The CDR3 here is CSARDDTGSYEQYF. The CDR3 region has the DNA TGCAGTGCTAGAGATGACACCGGCTCCTACGAGCAGTACTTC.

V and J are TRBV7-2 and TRBJ2-1; D is ambiguous. CDR3 size: 15 residues. V lost 1 base, J lost 1 base, and 8 bases lay in between. Per the germline V gene, CDR1 is SGHTA and CDR2 is FQGNSA. The CDR3 sequence: CASSLDVWSYNEQFF. The CDR3 coding sequence is TGTGCCAGCAGCTTAGACGTTTGGTCCTACAATGAGCAGTTCTTC.

This clonotype was counted a few times. The V call is TRBV4-3, the J call TRBJ2-1; 7 bases line up with TRBD2. CDR3 size: 19 residues. Germline V gene lookup returns CDR1 LGHNA and CDR2 YSLEER. V gave up 1 base and J gave up 4 bases; unmatched junction bases: 16. For the CDR3, the DNA is TGCGCCAGCAGCCAAGTGTTGGCTAGCGGAGGGGCAGGGTACAATGAGCAGTTCTTC. It specifies CASSQVLASGGAGYNEQFF.